Listed here are 28 T cell receptor beta chains from one sample, sequenced in a study of CD8 T cells in Susac syndrome (dated 2019 in TCRdb). Libraries were prepared through the immunoSEQ multiplex PCR assay. RNA was extracted with the RNeasy kit and roughly 0.45 to 1 ug was reverse transcribed using random hexamers. TCRdb's own reprocessing of the public reads used fastp at Q25 and MiXCR and kept productive beta chains. For every CDR3 protein sequence, its rows merge into one entry that carries the most common genes and DNA. The table for this sample lists more than 55,000 distinct CDR3 sequences; about 95% of them were counted only once. Jointly, the top ten make up 0.2% to 0.3% of the sample. The sequenced sample was CD8+ T cells from PBMCs. All receptors derive from a human donor in good health.

The chain recombines TRBV5-1 with TRBJ2-1; 12 nucleotides align to TRBD1. The CDR3 is 21 residues long. V was pared by 4 bases and J by 7 bases, with 24 bases of the junction left unmatched. Germline loops: CDR1 SGHRS, CDR2 YFSETQ. The CDR3, as DNA: TGCGCCAGCAGCGGATCCGGGACAGGGGGCGCTTCCTCCACCCTACGGAATGAGCAGTTCTTC. As protein: CASSGSGTGGASSTLRNEQFF.

The chain uses TRBV9 and TRBJ2-3; unclear D gene. Germline V gene data show CDR1 as SGDLS and CDR2 as YYNGEE. The CDR3 length is 15 residues. The germline V and J ends were trimmed by 0 bases and 5 bases, with 13 bases remaining between them. The CDR3 DNA sequence: TGTGCCAGCAGCGTAGCGGCATCTCCCAAAGATACGCAGTATTTT. Its translation is CASSVAASPKDTQYF.

The V call is TRBV9, the J call TRBJ1-6, with TRBD1 identical over 8 bases. The CDR3 spans 14 residues. The J segment lost 7 bases and the V segment lost 2 bases, leaving 2 bases of the junction unmatched. In germline, CDR1 is SGDLS, CDR2 YYNGEE. The CDR3 DNA reads as TGTGCCAGCAGCGTGGACAGGGCGAATTCACCCCTCCACTTT. Its protein product is CASSVDRANSPLHF.

This rearrangement joins TRBV15 to TRBJ1-1; the D is unclear. CDR1 and CDR2 (germline): LNHNV, YYDKDF (reference sequence). With 1 base removed from V and 2 bases from J, the gap between germline ends came to 8 bases. The CDR3 is 14 amino acids. As DNA, the CDR3 is TGTGCCACCAGCAGAGGAGATACTAACACTGAAGCTTTCTTT. It yields the protein CATSRGDTNTEAFF.

This chain uses TRBV9 with TRBJ2-1, with a weak D call TRBD2 (6 bases). The CDR3 contains 16 residues. Germline CDR1 and CDR2: SGDLS and YYNGEE. V lost 0 bases and J 0 bases, leaving 10 bases between the germline ends. CDR3 sequence: CASSVGGEVSYNEQFF. The CDR3 DNA sequence: TGTGCCAGCAGCGTAGGCGGGGAGGTCTCCTACAATGAGCAGTTCTTC.

V is TRBV6-5 and J is TRBJ2-3; a possible D gene is TRBD1 (5 bases). Trimming removed 6 bases at V and 2 bases at J, with 12 bases between. The CDR3 spans 14 residues. The germline V gene encodes CDR1 MNHEY and CDR2 SVGAGI. This CDR3 reads CASSSGFHTDTQYF. CDR3 DNA: TGTGCCAGCAGCTCAGGGTTCCACACAGATACGCAGTATTTT.

This clonotype has just one count. The chain has TRBV29-1 and TRBJ2-7, with TRBD1 matching 10 bases. The CDR3 is 15 residues long. Germline V lookup: CDR1 SQVTM, CDR2 ANQGSEA. Trimming cost V 2 bases and J 3 bases; bases outside gene matches: 7. The CDR3 region is CSVEHFDRGHYEQYF. In DNA, the CDR3 is TGCAGCGTTGAACACTTCGACAGGGGGCACTACGAGCAGTACTTC.

The count of this clonotype is one. The chain employs TRBV6-6 and TRBJ1-3; the D is unclear. CDR3 size: 15 residues. The germline CDR1 and CDR2 sequences are MNHNY and SVGAGI (reference sequence). V was pared by 5 bases and J by 0 bases, with 11 bases between. CDR3 coding DNA: TGTGCCAGCAGTGGACGGACTGCCTCTGGAAACACCATATATTTT. This translates into CASSGRTASGNTIYF.

This clonotype was counted a few times. This chain links TRBV7-3 with TRBJ1-1; 8 bases match TRBD1. The germline gives CDR1 SGHTA, CDR2 FQGTGA. V lost 5 bases and J lost 7; bases outside the gene matches: 6. The CDR3 length is 13 residues. CDR3 region: CASSPSGTGEAFF. The CDR3 DNA is TGTGCCAGCAGCCCAAGTGGGACAGGTGAAGCTTTCTTT. Combining the CDR3 with reference TRBV7-3 and TRBJ1-1 gives the whole variable domain GAGVSQTPSNKVTEKGKYVELRCDPISGHTALYWYRQSLGQGPEFLIYFQGTGAADDSGLPNDRFFAVRPEGSVSTLKIQRTERGDSAVYLCASSPSGTGEAFFGQGTRLTVV.

The chain combines TRBV29-1 with TRBJ1-3, with TRBD1 matching over 8 bases. V lost 7 bases to trimming and J lost 0 bases; unmatched junction nucleotides: 11. There are 16 residues in the CDR3. The germline V gene has CDR1 SQVTM and CDR2 ANQGSEA. The DNA for the CDR3 is TGCAGCGCCCTTGGACAGGGCGGATACTCTGGAAACACCATATATTTT. It codes for CSALGQGGYSGNTIYF.

The chain links TRBV4-1 to TRBJ1-5; TRBD1 matches at 7 bases. Per germline, CDR1 MGHRA and CDR2 YSYEKL. The CDR3 loop spans 13 amino acids. V shed 6 bases and J 6 bases; nucleotides not matched to a gene: 5. The CDR3 nucleotides read TGCGCCAGCAGTGACAGGGTGGGTCAGCCCCAGCATTTT. It yields the protein CASSDRVGQPQHF.

The CDR3, as DNA: TGTGCCAGCAGCCCCCGGGAGGGCTACACCTTC. Protein: CASSPREGYTF. This chain uses TRBV7-9 with TRBJ1-2; D is undetermined. In germline, CDR1 is SEHNR, CDR2 FQNEAQ (reference sequence). The CDR3 is 11 amino acids. V was clipped by 5 bases and J by 8 bases, with 9 bases between them.

The chain couples TRBV14 to TRBJ1-2; 10 bases fit TRBD1. The germline V gene encodes CDR1 SGHDN and CDR2 FVKESK. The CDR3 is 16 residues long. After removal of 0 bases from V and 3 bases from J, the junction contained 4 bases not matched to a gene. The CDR3 DNA is TGTGCCAGCAGCCAAGATGGGACAGGGGTTCACTATGGCTACACCTTC. This encodes CASSQDGTGVHYGYTF.

This sequence joins TRBV2 and TRBJ2-3; D tentatively reads TRBD1 or TRBD2 (6 bases each). The CDR3 spans 15 residues. Looked up from germline, CDR1 is SNHLY and CDR2 is FYNNEI. V was clipped by 0 bases and J by 2 bases, with 9 bases between them. The CDR3 here is CASSEAGGYTDTQYF. In DNA, the CDR3 is TGTGCCAGCAGTGAAGCGGGGGGCTACACAGATACGCAGTATTTT.

The V call is TRBV5-1, the J call TRBJ2-7; D remains unclear. V dropped 5 bases and J dropped 3 bases, with 12 bases sitting between them. Germline CDR1 SGHRS, CDR2 YFSETQ. The CDR3 spans 13 residues. The CDR3 nucleotides read TGCGCCAGCAGGGAGAAGGGTAACTACGAGCAGTACTTC. This codes for CASREKGNYEQYF.

V gene TRBV20-1 combines with J gene TRBJ2-3; D is uncertain. Germline V lookup: CDR1 DFQATT, CDR2 SNEGSKA (reference sequence). V shed 0 bases and J shed 5 bases, with 3 bases lying between them. The CDR3 loop spans 11 amino acids. Here the CDR3 reads CSARDEDTQYF. In DNA, the CDR3 is TGCAGTGCTAGAGACGAAGATACGCAGTATTTT.

V usage is TRBV7-9 and J usage is TRBJ1-6; D gene uncertain. CDR1 is SEHNR, CDR2 FQNEAQ, per germline (reference sequence). This CDR3 is built from 13 residues. V lost 1 base and J 8 bases, leaving 6 bases between the germline ends. The CDR3 nucleotides are TGTGCCAGCAGCTTAGATCTGGATTCACCCCTCCACTTT. Translating gives CASSLDLDSPLHF.

This chain uses TRBV28 with TRBJ2-7; no reliable D call. This CDR3 comprises 13 residues. Germline V gene lookup returns CDR1 MDHEN and CDR2 SYDVKM. V gave up 5 bases and J gave up 1 base, with 9 bases separating them. Here the CDR3 reads CASSLRGSYEQYV. In nucleotides, the CDR3 is TGTGCCAGCAGTCTCCGAGGATCCTACGAGCAGTACGTC.

The chain carries TRBV19 and TRBJ1-5; D unclear. V gave up 10 bases and J gave up 6 bases, with 13 bases separating them. Germline V gene data show CDR1 as LNHDA and CDR2 as SQIVND (reference sequence). This CDR3 has 12 residues. The CDR3 region is CATTGVGQPQHF. CDR3 nucleotides: TGTGCCACCACGGGTGTAGGTCAGCCCCAGCATTTT.

This chain connects TRBV6-4 to TRBJ2-1, with D possibly being TRBD1 (7 bases). This CDR3 has 15 amino acids. The germline CDR1 and CDR2 sequences are MRHNA and SNTAGT. V shed 3 bases and J shed 2 bases, with 11 bases lying between them. CDR3 sequence: CASSEEGAAYNEQFF. As DNA, the CDR3 is TGTGCCAGCAGTGAGGAGGGGGCCGCCTACAATGAGCAGTTCTTC.

The chain has TRBV20-1 and TRBJ1-2, with D maybe TRBD1 (5 bases). This CDR3 comprises 13 residues. Trimming left V 1 base short and J 7 bases short, with 13 bases between. Germline V CDR1 and CDR2: DFQATT, SNEGSKA (reference sequence). The CDR3 bases are TGCAGTGCTAGAGGTGACAGATCTGGTGGCTACACCTTC. It translates to CSARGDRSGGYTF.

This chain links TRBV9 with TRBJ1-5; 10 positions agree with TRBD1. The J segment lost 3 bases and the V segment lost 3 bases, leaving 9 bases of the junction unmatched. The CDR3 contains 17 residues. Germline V gene lookup returns CDR1 SGDLS and CDR2 YYNGEE. The CDR3 loop reads CASSAGVGQGSNQPQHF. The CDR3 DNA reads TGTGCCAGCAGCGCGGGAGTGGGACAGGGGTCCAATCAGCCCCAGCATTTT.

The chain couples TRBV27 to TRBJ2-7; D possibly corresponds to TRBD1 (6 bases). There are 15 residues in the CDR3. CDR1 is MNHEY, CDR2 SMNVEV, per germline (reference sequence). V was pared by 6 bases and J by 3 bases, with 18 bases between. CDR3 bases: TGTGCCAGCAGGTCACAGGGAGAAGGGGTCTACGAGCAGTACTTC. Translation gives CASRSQGEGVYEQYF.

The chain recombines TRBV25-1 with TRBJ1-3; no clear D gene. Germline CDR1 reads MGHDK; CDR2 reads SYGVNS. The germline V and J ends were trimmed by 7 bases and 3 bases, with 10 bases remaining between them. The CDR3 extends over 13 amino acids. CDR3 in DNA: TGTGCCAGCACCCCGGCTATTGGAAACACCATATATTTT. Amino acids: CASTPAIGNTIYF.

The chain recombines TRBV6-5 with TRBJ2-1; the D gene is possibly TRBD2 (7 bases). The CDR3 covers 15 residues. V lost 0 bases to trimming and J lost 9 bases, with 15 bases between them. Germline CDR1 and CDR2: MNHEY and SVGAGI. CDR3 nucleotides: TGTGCCAGCAGTTACTCAAGGGGGGGGTCTGGTGAGCAGTTCTTC. Protein: CASSYSRGGSGEQFF.

The J gene is TRBJ1-2, the V gene TRBV29-1, with D unresolved. This CDR3 has 12 amino acids. Per the germline V gene, CDR1 is SQVTM and CDR2 is ANQGSEA. The V gene lost 0 bases and the J gene lost 5 bases, with 7 bases spanning the gap. CDR3 nucleotide sequence: TGCAGCGTTGAAGAGCAGGTTTATGGCTACACCTTC. Translation gives CSVEEQVYGYTF.

There are a few counts of this clonotype. The chain combines TRBV4-2 with TRBJ1-6; 7 nucleotides line up with TRBD1. With 0 bases clipped from V and 7 bases from J, the junction kept 3 bases outside the gene matches. CDR3 length equals 15 residues. CDR1 LGHNA and CDR2 YNFKEQ come from the germline V gene. CDR3 coding DNA: TGTGCCAGCAGCCAAGAAAGGGGGCAGAATTCACCCCTCCACTTT. It translates to CASSQERGQNSPLHF.

In nucleotides, the CDR3 is TGCAGTGCTAGACCAGCGAACGACCTTTACGAGCAGTACGTC. It yields the protein CSARPANDLYEQYV. The rearrangement links TRBV20-1 to TRBJ2-7, with unresolved D. The CDR3 totals 14 residues. V lost 2 bases to trimming and J lost 4 bases, with 15 bases between them. Germline V gives CDR1 DFQATT, CDR2 SNEGSKA (reference sequence).